This TCR beta chain was sequenced for a study of blood T cell repertoires in COVID-19 (dated by TCRdb to about 2020). About the investigation overall: Collaborator samples came from the United States, Italy and Spain and covered acute and convalescent phases of COVID-19. The prospective study material was composed of cDNA or gDNA derived from T cells, B-cell-depleted T cells, or PBMCs. Deeply sampled blood TCRbeta repertoires from subjects exposed to, actively infected with, or recovered from COVID-19 were included in the dataset. A freely available public database, intended as a resource for researchers studying the immune response to SARS-CoV-2, is where the repertoires were released. Samples came from the ongoing ImmuneRACE study (first 160 participants) plus 1,254 subjects from 6 global collaborators. The sample metadata nearly always contained a de-identified subject ID, COVID-19 status, age in years and sex. Where available, HLA class I and class II types were taken from metadata supplied by the sample provider and were not determined by assay-based typing.

The research as a whole found: Clinical and demographic metadata were provided uncurated, with the amount varying by source and participant.

Notes on this clone: Its antigen remains undetermined. There are no base qualities to consult, and no much larger clone falls within one base.

The collaborating institutions used their own protocols to collect whole blood in K2EDTA tubes. For TCRbeta analysis, collaborator samples were shipped as frozen whole blood, as isolated PBMCs, or as DNA extracted from either sample type. The immunoSEQ Assay, a bias-controlled multiplex PCR, was used to amplify TCRbeta CDR3 regions from genomic DNA. The study's processing was this. Within the assay, amplification of reference gene primers was used to estimate how many nucleated cells each sample contained. Sequence reads were collapsed and filtered to measure the absolute abundance of every unique TCRbeta CDR3 rearrangement. For each sample, productive Simpson clonality was calculated by taking the square root of Simpson's diversity index across productive rearrangements. In its TCRdb copy, this immuneACCESS table keeps in-frame sequences only and misses some clones. Where compared with another copy, unresolved V genes explain less than half of these, and the others have no known cause. D and trimming come from the DNA, and the V and J calls and clone size come from that table. For this sample the table gives some 110,000 clones, of which 86% were detected only once. Roughly 4.9% of the sample is in the top ten clones.

From a lookup of the germline V gene, CDR1 and CDR2 are MDHEN and SYDVKM. Germline trimming amounts to 6 bases on V and 3 bases on J, with 12 as the count of junction bases outside the gene matches. The CDR3 goes from the cysteine to the phenylalanine over 16 residues. The CDR3 DNA has 48 bases and is translated from base 1. The V and J segments used are TRBV28 and TRBJ2-7; TRBD1 aligns with 9 central bases. The sample comprised peripheral blood. The receptor's source is a human donor in a cohort sampled during active COVID-19. CDR3 loop: CASRTPPGQGSYEQYF. The DNA sequence is as follows: TGTGCCAGCAGGACACCTCCGGGACAGGGTAGCTACGAGCAGTACTTC.